A single sample gave rise to the 5 T cell receptor beta chains below, sequenced in a study of siplizumab effects on memory and regulatory T cells. The data were produced by immunoSEQ multiplex PCR, yet TCRdb's version contains in-frame clones alone and is incomplete. Of approximately 100,000 clones in the sample, about 93% were seen once. The sample comprised non-Treg CD4+ T cells sorted from blood. The source of these receptors is a human donor in good health.

The table lists this clone with a count of one. The chain has TRBV12-5 and TRBJ1-1; 7 bases are shared with TRBD1. J lost 1 base, V lost 5 bases, and 7 bases had no gene match. CDR1 is LGHNT and CDR2 is FRNRAP in the germline V gene. This CDR3 contains 15 residues. The CDR3 DNA follows: TGTGCTAGTGGTACCAGGGACAGAGCGAACACTGAAGCTTTCTTT. Translating gives CASGTRDRANTEAFF.

The rearrangement joins TRBV13 to TRBJ1-1; the D gene is possibly TRBD1 (5 bases). Germline CDR1 is PRHDT and CDR2 is FYEKMQ (reference sequence). This CDR3 region has 13 residues. Trimming shortened V by 2 bases and J by 4 bases, and 8 bases separated the two germline ends. The DNA for the CDR3 is TGTGCCAGCAGCTTAAGGGGTGTCACTGAAGCTTTCTTT. It codes for CASSLRGVTEAFF.

The rearrangement joins TRBV6-6 to TRBJ1-3; TRBD1 matches 7 bases. Losses at the gene ends were 3 bases for V and 6 bases for J; bases not matched to a gene: 5. Germline-derived CDR1 and CDR2 are MNHNY and SVGAGI (reference sequence). The CDR3 runs to 14 residues. The CDR3 bases are TGTGCCAGCAGTTATCAGGGGGTGGTAAACACCATATATTTT. Its translation is CASSYQGVVNTIYF.

V and J are TRBV6-6 and TRBJ2-1, with a possible D match to TRBD2 (6 bases). V lost 2 bases to trimming and J lost 3 bases, with 11 bases between them. The germline CDR1 and CDR2 sequences are MNHNY and SVGAGI (reference sequence). This CDR3 contains 15 residues. CDR3 bases: TGTGCCAGCAGTTACGGCGGGGTCCTCTACAATGAGCAGTTCTTC. Translating it yields CASSYGGVLYNEQFF.

This chain uses TRBV4-1 with TRBJ1-5; TRBD1 matches 7 bases. There are 18 residues in the CDR3. Germline V gives CDR1 MGHRA, CDR2 YSYEKL. V trimming: 2 bases; J trimming: 4 bases; junction bases outside the gene matches: 14. The CDR3 DNA reads as TGCGCCAGCAGCCAATCTAACCGGGACAGCGTTAAAAATCAGCCCCAGCATTTT. The encoded protein is CASSQSNRDSVKNQPQHF.